This passage covers 5 T cell receptor beta chains from one sample sequenced in a study of blood T cell repertoires in COVID-19. Some clones are missing from TCRdb's copy, which holds only in-frame ones; the method was immunoSEQ multiplex PCR. The top ten hold approximately 1.2% of the sample, which has 300,000 to 450,000 clones, 80% to 90% seen once. Material for sequencing was PBMCs or T cells enriched from blood (not recorded which). The receptors were sampled from a man younger than 45 who had recovered from COVID-19.

V and J are TRBV19 and TRBJ1-1, with D possibly matching TRBD1 (6 bases). This CDR3 has 14 amino acids. Trimming pared 8 bases from V and 6 bases from J, leaving 19 bases between. Germline loops: CDR1 LNHDA, CDR2 SQIVND (reference sequence). CDR3 region: CASVRAGASPEAFF. DNA for the CDR3: TGTGCCAGTGTAAGGGCGGGGGCATCCCCTGAAGCTTTCTTT. The full variable domain, with the rest looked up from reference TRBV19 and TRBJ1-1, is DGGITQSPKYLFRKEGQNVTLSCEQNLNHDAMYWYRQDPGQGLRLIYYSQIVNDFQKGDIAEGYSVSREKKESFPLTVTSAQKNPTAFYLCASVRAGASPEAFFGQGTRLTVV.

The CDR3 nucleotides read TGTGCCAGCTCACCCTCCGATACGCAGTATTTT. Its protein is CASSPSDTQYF. The genes are TRBV18 and TRBJ2-3, with D unresolved. V lost 3 bases to trimming and J lost 6 bases, with 4 bases between them. Germline values: CDR1 KGHSH, CDR2 LQKENI. The CDR3 loop spans 11 amino acids.

This rearrangement joins TRBV12-3 or TRBV12-4 to TRBJ1-1; 8 positions agree with TRBD1. Trimming cost V 6 bases and J 9 bases; bases outside gene matches: 9. The CDR3 consists of 13 residues. The CDR3 is CASSRNDRGKAFF. The DNA of the CDR3 is TGTGCCAGCAGCCGCAACGACAGGGGAAAAGCTTTCTTT.

The chain uses TRBV10-3 and TRBJ2-1, with a weak D call TRBD2 (6 bases). This CDR3 spans 15 amino acids. Germline values: CDR1 ENHRY, CDR2 SYGVKD. The germline V and J ends were trimmed by 0 bases and 2 bases, with 8 bases remaining between them. The CDR3 loop is CAISESGGTYNEQFF. The DNA of the CDR3 is TGTGCCATCAGTGAGTCGGGGGGTACCTACAATGAGCAGTTCTTC.

V is TRBV27 and J is TRBJ1-1, with D maybe TRBD1 (6 bases). V lost 7 bases and J lost 4, with 13 bases in between. Per the germline V gene, CDR1 is MNHEY and CDR2 is SMNVEV (reference sequence). The CDR3 runs to 13 residues. The CDR3 spells CASKKQGITEAFF. The CDR3 coding sequence is TGTGCCAGCAAAAAACAGGGTATCACTGAAGCTTTCTTT.